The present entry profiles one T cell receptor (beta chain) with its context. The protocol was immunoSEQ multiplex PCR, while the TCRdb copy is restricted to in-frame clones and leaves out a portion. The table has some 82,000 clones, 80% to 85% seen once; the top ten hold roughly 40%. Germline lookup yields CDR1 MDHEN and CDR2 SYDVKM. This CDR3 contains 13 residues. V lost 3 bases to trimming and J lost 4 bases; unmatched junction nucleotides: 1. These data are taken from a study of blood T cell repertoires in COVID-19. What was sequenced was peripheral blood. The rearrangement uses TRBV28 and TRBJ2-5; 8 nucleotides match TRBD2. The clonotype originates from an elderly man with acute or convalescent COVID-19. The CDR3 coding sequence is TGTGCCAGCAGTTTCCTAGCGGGAGAGACCCAGTACTTC. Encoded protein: CASSFLAGETQYF.